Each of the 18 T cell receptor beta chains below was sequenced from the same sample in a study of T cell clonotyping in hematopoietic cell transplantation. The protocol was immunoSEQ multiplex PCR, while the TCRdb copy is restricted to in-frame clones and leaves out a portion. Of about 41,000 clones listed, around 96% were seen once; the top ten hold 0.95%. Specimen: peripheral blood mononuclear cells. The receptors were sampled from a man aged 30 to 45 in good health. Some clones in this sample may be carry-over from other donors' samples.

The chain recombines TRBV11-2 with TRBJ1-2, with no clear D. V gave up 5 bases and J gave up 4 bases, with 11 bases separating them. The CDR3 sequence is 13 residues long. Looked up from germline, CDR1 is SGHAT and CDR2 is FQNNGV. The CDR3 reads CASSQSTGYGYTF. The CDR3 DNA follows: TGTGCCAGCAGCCAAAGCACGGGCTATGGCTACACCTTC.

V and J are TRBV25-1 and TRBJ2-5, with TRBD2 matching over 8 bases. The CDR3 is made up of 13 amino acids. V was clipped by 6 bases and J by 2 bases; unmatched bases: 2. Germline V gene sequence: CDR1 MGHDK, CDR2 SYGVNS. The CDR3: CASRVAGQETQYF. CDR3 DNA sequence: TGTGCCAGCAGGGTAGCGGGACAAGAGACCCAGTACTTC. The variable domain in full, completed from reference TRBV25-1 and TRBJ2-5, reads EADIYQTPRYLVIGTGKKITLECSQTMGHDKMYWYQQDPGMELHLIHYSYGVNSTEKGDLSSESTVSRIRTEHFPLTLESARPSHTSQYLCASRVAGQETQYFGPGTRLLVL.

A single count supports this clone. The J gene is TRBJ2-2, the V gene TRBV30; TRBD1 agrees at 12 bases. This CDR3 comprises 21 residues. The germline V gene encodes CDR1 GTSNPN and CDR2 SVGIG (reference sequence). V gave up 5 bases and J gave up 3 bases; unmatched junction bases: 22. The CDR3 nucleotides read TGTGCCTGGCAGACCGAGTTGTATGGGACAGGGGGCGCTTTCGACACCGGGGAGCTGTTTTTT. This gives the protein CAWQTELYGTGGAFDTGELFF. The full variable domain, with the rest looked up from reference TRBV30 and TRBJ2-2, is SQTIHQWPATLVQPVGSPLSLECTVEGTSNPNLYWYRQAAGRGLQLLFYSVGIGQISSEVPQNLSASRPQDRQFILSSKKLLLSDSGFYLCAWQTELYGTGGAFDTGELFFGEGSRLTVL.

CDR3 nucleotides: TGTGCCTCGATGGGGGGACAGGGTATCGCCGAAGCTTTCTTT. Protein sequence: CASMGGQGIAEAFF. J is TRBJ1-1 and V is TRBV10-3; 9 bases map to TRBD1. This CDR3 is built from 14 residues. Germline lookup yields CDR1 ENHRY and CDR2 SYGVKD. The trim removed 11 bases at V and 8 bases at J, leaving 15 bases unmatched.

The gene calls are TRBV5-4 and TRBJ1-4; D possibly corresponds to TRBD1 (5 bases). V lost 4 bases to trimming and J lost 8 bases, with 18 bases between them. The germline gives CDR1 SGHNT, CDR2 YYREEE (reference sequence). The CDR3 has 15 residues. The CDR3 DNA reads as TGTGCCAGCAGCCCCCTCGGGGCAGGGCGGGAAAAACTGTTTTTT. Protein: CASSPLGAGREKLFF.

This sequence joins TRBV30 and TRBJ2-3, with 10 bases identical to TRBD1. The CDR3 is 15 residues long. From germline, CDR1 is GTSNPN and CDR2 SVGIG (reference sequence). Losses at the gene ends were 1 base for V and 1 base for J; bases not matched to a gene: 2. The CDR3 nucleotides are TGTGCCTGGAGTGCCGGACAGGGGGGCACAGATACGCAGTATTTT. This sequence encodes CAWSAGQGGTDTQYF.

CDR3 sequence reads: CASSPSRNVLTF. The CDR3 DNA sequence: TGTGCCAGCAGTCCTAGCCGCAACGTCCTGACTTTC. The genes are TRBV6-1 and TRBJ2-6; perhaps TRBD2 as D (5 bases). V was pared by 5 bases and J by 9 bases, with 8 bases between. Germline CDR1 reads MNHNS; CDR2 reads SASEGT. The CDR3 is 12 residues long.

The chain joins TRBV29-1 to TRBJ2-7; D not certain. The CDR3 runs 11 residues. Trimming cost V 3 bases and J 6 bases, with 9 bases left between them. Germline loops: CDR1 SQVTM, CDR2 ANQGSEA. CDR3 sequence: CSVDRVGEQYF. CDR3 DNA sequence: TGCAGCGTTGATAGGGTCGGCGAGCAGTACTTC.

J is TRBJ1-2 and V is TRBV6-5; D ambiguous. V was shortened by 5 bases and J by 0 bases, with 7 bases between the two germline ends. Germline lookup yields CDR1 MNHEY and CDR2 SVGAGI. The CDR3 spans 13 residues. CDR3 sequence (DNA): TGTGCCAGCAGTCGGGCCCCTAACTATGGCTACACCTTC. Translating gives CASSRAPNYGYTF.

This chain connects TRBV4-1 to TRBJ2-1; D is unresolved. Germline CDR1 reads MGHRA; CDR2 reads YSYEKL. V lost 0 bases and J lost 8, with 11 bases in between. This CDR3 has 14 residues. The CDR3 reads CASSQETGGDEQFF. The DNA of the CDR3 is TGCGCCAGCAGCCAAGAAACGGGTGGGGATGAGCAGTTCTTC.

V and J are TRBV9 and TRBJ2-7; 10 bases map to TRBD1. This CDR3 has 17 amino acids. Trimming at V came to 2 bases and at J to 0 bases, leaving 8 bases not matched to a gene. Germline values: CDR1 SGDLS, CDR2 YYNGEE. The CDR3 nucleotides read TGTGCCAGCAGCGTTCGGGACAGGGGCCCCCTCTCCTACGAGCAGTACTTC. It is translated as CASSVRDRGPLSYEQYF.

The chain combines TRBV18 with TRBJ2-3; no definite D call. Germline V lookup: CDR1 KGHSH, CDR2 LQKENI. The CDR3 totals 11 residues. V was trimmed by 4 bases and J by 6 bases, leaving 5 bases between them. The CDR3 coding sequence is TGTGCCAGCTCACTCCGGGATACGCAGTATTTT. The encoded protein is CASSLRDTQYF.

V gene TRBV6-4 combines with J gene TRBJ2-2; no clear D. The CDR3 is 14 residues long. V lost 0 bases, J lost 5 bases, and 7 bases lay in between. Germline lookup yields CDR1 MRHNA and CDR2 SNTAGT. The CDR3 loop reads CASSDSFGTGELFF. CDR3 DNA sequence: TGTGCCAGCAGTGACTCCTTTGGAACCGGGGAGCTGTTTTTT.

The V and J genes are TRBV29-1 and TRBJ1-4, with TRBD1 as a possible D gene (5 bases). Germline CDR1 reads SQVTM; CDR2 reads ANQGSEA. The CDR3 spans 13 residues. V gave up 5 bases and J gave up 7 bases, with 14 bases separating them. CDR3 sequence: CSVCFQGGEKLFF. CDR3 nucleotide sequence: TGCAGCGTTTGCTTTCAGGGCGGTGAAAAACTGTTTTTT.

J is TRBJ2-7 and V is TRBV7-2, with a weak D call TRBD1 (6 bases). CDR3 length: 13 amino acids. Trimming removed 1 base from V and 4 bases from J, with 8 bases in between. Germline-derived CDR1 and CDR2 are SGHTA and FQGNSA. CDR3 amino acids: CASSLGTAYEQYF. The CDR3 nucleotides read TGTGCCAGCAGCTTAGGGACAGCTTACGAGCAGTACTTC.

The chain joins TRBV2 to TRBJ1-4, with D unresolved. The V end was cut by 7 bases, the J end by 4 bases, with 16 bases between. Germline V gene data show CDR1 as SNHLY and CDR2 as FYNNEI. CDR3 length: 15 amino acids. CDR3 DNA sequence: TGTGCCAGCACCCTCCCTGGACGGATTAATGAAAAACTGTTTTTT. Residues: CASTLPGRINEKLFF.

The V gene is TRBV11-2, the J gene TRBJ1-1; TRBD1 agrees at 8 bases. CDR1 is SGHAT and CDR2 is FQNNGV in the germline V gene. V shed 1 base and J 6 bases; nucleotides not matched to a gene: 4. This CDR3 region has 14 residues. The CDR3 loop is CASSLGGGQAEAFF. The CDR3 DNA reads TGTGCCAGCAGCTTAGGGGGGGGACAGGCTGAAGCTTTCTTT. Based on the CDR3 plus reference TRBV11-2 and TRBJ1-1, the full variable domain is EAGVAQSPRYKIIEKRQSVAFWCNPISGHATLYWYQQILGQGPKLLIQFQNNGVVDDSQLPKDRFSAERLKGVDSTLKIQPAKLEDSAVYLCASSLGGGQAEAFFGQGTRLTVV.

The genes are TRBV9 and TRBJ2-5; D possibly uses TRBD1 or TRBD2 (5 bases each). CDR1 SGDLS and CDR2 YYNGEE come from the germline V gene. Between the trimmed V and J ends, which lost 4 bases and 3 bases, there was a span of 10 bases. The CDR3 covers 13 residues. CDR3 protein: CASSFGGEETQYF. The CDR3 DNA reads TGTGCCAGCAGCTTTGGGGGAGAAGAGACCCAGTACTTC.